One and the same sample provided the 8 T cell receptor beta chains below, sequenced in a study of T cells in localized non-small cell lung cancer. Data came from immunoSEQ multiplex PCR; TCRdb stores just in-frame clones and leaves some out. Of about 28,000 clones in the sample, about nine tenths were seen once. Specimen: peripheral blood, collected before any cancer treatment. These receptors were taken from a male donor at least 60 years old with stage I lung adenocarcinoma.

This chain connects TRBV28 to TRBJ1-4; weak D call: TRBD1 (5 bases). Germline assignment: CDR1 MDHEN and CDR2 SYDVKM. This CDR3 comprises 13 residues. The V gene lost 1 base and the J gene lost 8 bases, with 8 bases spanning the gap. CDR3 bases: TGTGCCAGCAGTTTATCAGGGCCAGAAAAACTGTTTTTT. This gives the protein CASSLSGPEKLFF.

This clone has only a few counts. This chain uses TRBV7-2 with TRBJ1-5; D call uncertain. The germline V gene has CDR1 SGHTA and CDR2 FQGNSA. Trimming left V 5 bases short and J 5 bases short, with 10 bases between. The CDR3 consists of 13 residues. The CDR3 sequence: CASSRRWDQPQHF. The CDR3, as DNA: TGTGCCAGCAGCCGAAGGTGGGATCAGCCCCAGCATTTT.

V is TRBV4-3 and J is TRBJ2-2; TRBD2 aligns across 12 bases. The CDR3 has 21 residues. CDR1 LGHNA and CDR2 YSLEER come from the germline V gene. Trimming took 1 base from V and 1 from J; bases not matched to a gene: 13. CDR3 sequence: CASSQVALAGGNPLNTGELFF. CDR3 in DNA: TGCGCCAGCAGCCAAGTGGCACTAGCGGGGGGCAATCCTTTGAACACCGGGGAGCTGTTTTTT.

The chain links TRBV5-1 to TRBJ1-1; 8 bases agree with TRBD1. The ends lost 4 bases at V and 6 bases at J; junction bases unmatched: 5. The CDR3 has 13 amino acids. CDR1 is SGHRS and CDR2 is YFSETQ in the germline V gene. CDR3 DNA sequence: TGCGCCAGCAGCCCAGGACAGGGCGCTGAAGCTTTCTTT. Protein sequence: CASSPGQGAEAFF.

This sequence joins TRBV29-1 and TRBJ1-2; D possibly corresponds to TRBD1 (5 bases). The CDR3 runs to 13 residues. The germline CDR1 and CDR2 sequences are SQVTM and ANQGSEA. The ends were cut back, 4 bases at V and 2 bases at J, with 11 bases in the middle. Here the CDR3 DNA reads TGCAGCGTTGGAAAGGGGCAGAACTATGGCTACACCTTC. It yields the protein CSVGKGQNYGYTF.

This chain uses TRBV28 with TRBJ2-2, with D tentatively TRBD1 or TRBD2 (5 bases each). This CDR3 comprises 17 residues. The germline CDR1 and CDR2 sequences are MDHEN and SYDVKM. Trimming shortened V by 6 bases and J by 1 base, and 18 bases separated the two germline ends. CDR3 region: CASRGDRSFRNTGELFF. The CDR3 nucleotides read TGTGCCAGCAGAGGGGACCGATCCTTTCGGAACACCGGGGAGCTGTTTTTT. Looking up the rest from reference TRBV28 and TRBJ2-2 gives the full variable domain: DVKVTQSSRYLVKRTGEKVFLECVQDMDHENMFWYRQDPGLGLRLIYFSYDVKMKEKGDIPEGYSVSREKKERFSLILESASTNQTSMYLCASRGDRSFRNTGELFFGEGSRLTVL.

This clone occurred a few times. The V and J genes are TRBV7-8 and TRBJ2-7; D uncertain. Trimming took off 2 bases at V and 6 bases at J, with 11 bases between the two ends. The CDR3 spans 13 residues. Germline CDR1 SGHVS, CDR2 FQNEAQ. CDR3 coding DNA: TGTGCCAGCAGCTTACCCGGGTCGTCCGAGCAGTACTTC. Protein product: CASSLPGSSEQYF. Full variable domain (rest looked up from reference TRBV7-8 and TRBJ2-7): GAGVSQSPRYKVAKRGQDVALRCDPISGHVSLFWYQQALGQGPEFLTYFQNEAQLDKSGLPSDRFFAERPEGSVSTLKIQRTQQEDSAVYLCASSLPGSSEQYFGPGTRLTVT.

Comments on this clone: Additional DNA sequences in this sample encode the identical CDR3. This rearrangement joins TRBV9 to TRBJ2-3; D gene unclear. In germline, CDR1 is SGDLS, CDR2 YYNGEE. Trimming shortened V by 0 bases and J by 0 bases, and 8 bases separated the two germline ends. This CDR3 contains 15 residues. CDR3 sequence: CASSVASSSTDTQYF. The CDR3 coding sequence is TGTGCCAGCAGCGTAGCTTCGTCTAGCACAGATACGCAGTATTTT.